This T cell receptor beta chain was captured in a study of identical twins (dated by TCRdb to 2015 to 2016). With respect to the entire study: The study deep-sequenced TCR alpha and beta repertoires from monozygotic twins, unrelated adults of various ages and cord blood to test whether fetal clonotypes persist. To rule out contamination, the twin experiments were replicated at different times with different library preparation protocols.

The library came from 5' RACE. The reads were generated on an Illumina HiSeq 2000. A universal primer binding site was introduced by template switching, and a unique molecular identifier was present in the final cDNA, enabling accurate counting of TCR cDNA molecules. First-strand cDNA for TCR alpha and beta chains was synthesized from specific primers in the conserved constant-segment region. To control for contamination, every cDNA library was double barcoded, receiving both a SMART-Mk sample barcode and Illumina barcodes. TruSeq adapter sequences along with Illumina sample barcodes were introduced in two successive PCR steps. Sequencing of the TCR alpha and beta cDNA libraries was done on the Illumina HiSeq platform using custom primers. Per the authors' processing: MiGEC processed the raw reads to extract unique molecular identifiers, while MiXCR was used to determine the CDR3 positions. For each individual, recombination models were inferred using an EM algorithm with the repgenHMM and IGoR tools. Shared clonotypes were analyzed with the tcR package in R, and sharing was normalized by the product of cloneset sizes. To study raw recombination without the effects of thymic and clonal selection, out-of-frame nonproductive sequences were analyzed. The public reads were run again by TCRdb, first through fastp at Q25 and then through MiXCR, and only productive beta chains were kept. Entries are consolidated by CDR3 protein sequence, retaining the most common genes and DNA. These V and J calls are TCRdb output, not the study's own analysis. The sample records a few hundred thousand distinct CDR3 sequences, more than 9% of which are singletons. Around 3.1% of the sample is in the top ten clones.

This clonotype was detected many times. This receptor's antigen is unknown. No per-base quality is available; no much larger clone lies one base away. From the cysteine up to the phenylalanine, the CDR3 has a length of 13 residues. The sequence is cut down to CDR3 DNA, 39 bases in frame from base 1. V has 6 bases trimmed and J has 7 bases trimmed; junction bases matching no gene number 5. CDR1 is given as MNHNS and CDR2 as SASEGT, both from the germline V gene. On the study overall, not on this receptor specifically: Zero-insertion analyses could be partly confounded by invariant T cells such as MAIT and iNKT, though diverse VJ usage argued against such confounding for most clonotypes. Because the same donors could not be followed over many years, the conclusions depended on cross-sectional statistical analysis. The excess sharing between twins in beta out-of-frame sequences was weaker because fewer shared sequences reduced the signal-to-noise ratio. Compared with coincidental sharing between unrelated individuals, an excess of low generation-probability sequences was observed among out-of-frame TCR alpha sequences shared between twins. Fewer insertions were carried by abundant cord blood beta clonotypes, a similar but weaker trend appeared in young adult naive repertoires, and no such trend appeared in memory repertoires. In monozygotic twins, out-of-frame TCR alpha sharing was systematically underestimated by recombination models, although the models agreed with sharing between unrelated individuals.

Every donor in the study was a healthy Caucasian. The twin cohort consisted of three pairs of female monozygotic twins, all aged roughly 18 to 30 years. RNA for TCR libraries was isolated from peripheral blood mononuclear cells. These data were likewise used in another study, on yellow fever vaccine responses in identical twins. As the second paper documents: The authors reported that the T cell response to vaccination in identical twins appeared partly convergent and partly personalized. The study precisely tracked vaccine-responding T cell clones in identical twins.

The sequence links TRBV6-1 to TRBJ1-5; TRBD1 fits 8 bases in the junction. The receptor was derived from a woman younger than 30 in good health. Sequencing was performed on PBMCs. CDR3 loop: CASREDRVQPQHF. The DNA sequence is TGTGCCAGCAGAGAGGACAGGGTGCAGCCCCAGCATTTT.